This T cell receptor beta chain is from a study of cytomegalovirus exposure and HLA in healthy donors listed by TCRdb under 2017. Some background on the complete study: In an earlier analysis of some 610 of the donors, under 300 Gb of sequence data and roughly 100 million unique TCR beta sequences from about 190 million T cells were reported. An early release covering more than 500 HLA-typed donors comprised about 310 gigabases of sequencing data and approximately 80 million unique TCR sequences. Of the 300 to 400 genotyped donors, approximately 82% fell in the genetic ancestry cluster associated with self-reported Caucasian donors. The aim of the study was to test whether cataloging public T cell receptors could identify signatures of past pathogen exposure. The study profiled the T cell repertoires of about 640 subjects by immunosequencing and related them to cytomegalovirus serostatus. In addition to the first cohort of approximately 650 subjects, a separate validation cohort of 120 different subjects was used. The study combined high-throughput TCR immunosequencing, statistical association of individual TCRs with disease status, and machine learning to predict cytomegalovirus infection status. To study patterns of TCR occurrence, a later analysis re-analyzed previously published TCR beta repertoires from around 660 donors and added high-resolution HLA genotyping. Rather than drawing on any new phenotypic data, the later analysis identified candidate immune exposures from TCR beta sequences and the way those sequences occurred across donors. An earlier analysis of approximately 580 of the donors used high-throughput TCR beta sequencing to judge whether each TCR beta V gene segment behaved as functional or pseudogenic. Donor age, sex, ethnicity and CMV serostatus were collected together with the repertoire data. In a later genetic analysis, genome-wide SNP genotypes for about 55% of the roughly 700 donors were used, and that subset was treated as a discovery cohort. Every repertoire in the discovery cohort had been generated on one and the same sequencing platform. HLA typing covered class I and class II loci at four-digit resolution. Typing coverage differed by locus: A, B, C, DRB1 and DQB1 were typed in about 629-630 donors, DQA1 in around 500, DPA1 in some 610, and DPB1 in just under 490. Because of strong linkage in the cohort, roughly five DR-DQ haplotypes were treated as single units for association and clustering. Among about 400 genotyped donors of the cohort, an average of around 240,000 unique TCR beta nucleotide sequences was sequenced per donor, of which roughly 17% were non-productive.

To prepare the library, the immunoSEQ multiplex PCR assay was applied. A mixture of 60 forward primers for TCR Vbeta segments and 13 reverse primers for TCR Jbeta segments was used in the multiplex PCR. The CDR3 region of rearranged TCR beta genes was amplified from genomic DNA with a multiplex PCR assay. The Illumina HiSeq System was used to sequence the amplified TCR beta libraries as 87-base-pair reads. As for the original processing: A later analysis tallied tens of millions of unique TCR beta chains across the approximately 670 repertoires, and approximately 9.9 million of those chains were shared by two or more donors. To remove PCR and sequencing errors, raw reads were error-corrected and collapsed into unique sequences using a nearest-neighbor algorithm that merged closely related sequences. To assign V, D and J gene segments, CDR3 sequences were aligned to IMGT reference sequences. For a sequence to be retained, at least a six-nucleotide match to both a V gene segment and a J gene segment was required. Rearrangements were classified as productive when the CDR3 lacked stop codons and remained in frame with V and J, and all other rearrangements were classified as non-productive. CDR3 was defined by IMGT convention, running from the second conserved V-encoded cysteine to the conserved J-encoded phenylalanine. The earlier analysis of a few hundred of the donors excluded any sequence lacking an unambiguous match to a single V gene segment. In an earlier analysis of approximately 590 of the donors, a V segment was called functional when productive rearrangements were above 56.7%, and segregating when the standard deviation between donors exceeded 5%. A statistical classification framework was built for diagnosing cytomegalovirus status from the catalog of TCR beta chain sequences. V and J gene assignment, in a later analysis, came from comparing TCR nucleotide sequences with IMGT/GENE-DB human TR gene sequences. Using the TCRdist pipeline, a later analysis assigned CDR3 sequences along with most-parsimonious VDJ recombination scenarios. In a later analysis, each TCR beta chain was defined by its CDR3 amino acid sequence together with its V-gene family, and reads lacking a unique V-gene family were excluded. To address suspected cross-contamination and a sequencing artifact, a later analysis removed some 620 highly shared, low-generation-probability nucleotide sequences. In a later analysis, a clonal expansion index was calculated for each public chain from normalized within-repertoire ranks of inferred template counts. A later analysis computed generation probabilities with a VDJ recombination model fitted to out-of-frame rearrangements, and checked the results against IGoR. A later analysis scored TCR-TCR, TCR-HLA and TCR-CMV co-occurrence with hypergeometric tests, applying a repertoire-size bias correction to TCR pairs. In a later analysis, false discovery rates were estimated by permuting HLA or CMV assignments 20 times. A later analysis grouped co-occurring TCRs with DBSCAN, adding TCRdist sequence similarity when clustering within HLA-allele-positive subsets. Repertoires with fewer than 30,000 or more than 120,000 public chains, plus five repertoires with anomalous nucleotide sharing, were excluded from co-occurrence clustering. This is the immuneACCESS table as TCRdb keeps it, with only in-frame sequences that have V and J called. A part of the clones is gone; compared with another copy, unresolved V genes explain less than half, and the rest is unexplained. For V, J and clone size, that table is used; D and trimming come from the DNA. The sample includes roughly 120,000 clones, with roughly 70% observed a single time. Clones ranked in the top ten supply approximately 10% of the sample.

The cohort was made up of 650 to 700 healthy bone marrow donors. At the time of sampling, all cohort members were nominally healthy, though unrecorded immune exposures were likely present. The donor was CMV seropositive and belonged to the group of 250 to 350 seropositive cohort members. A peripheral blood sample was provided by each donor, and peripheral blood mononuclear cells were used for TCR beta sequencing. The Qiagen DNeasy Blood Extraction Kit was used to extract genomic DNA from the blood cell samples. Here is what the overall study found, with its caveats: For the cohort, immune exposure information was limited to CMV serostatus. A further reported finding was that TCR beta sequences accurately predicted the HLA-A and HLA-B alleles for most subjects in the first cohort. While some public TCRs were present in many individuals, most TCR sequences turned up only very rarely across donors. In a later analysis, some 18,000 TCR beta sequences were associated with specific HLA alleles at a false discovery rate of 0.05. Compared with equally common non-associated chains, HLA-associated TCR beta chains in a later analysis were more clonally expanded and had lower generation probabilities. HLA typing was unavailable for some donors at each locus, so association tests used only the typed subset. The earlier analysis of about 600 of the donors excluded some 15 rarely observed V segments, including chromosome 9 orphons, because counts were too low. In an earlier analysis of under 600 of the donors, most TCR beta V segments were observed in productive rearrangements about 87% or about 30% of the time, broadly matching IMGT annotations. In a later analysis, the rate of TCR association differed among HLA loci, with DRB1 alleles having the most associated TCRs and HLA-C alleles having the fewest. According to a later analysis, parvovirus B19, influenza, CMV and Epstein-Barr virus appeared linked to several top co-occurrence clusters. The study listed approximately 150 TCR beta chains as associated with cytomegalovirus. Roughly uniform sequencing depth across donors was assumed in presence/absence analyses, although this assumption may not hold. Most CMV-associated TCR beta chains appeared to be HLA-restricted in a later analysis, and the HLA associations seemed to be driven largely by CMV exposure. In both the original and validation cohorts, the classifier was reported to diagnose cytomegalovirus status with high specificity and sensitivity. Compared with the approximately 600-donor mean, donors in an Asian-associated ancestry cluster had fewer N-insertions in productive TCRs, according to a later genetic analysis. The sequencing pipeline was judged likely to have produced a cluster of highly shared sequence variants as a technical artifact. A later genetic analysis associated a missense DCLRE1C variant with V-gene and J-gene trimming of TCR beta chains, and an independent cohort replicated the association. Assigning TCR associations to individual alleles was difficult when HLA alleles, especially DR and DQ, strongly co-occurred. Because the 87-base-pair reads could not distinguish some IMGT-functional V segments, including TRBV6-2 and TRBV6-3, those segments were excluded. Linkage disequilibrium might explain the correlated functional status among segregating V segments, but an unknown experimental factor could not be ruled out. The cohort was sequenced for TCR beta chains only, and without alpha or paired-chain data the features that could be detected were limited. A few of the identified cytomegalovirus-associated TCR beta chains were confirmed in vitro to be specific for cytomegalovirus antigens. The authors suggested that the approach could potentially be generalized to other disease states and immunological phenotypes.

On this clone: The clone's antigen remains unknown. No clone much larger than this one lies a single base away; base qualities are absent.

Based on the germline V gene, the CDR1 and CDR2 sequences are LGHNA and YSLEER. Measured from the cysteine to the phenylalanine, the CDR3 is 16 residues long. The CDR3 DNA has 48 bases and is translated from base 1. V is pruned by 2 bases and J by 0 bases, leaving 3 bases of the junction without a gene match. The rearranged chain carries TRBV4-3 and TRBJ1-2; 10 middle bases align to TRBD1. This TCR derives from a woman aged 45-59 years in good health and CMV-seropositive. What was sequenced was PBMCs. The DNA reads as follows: TGCGCCAGCAGCCAACTTGGACAGGGGGCTAACTATGGCTACACCTTC. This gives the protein CASSQLGQGANYGYTF.